The clone carrying this T cell receptor beta chain was counted only a few times. The source of the sample is a study of blood T cell repertoires in COVID-19. In the study overall: Sites in the United States, Italy and Spain provided acute and convalescent COVID-19 samples. T cells, B-cell-depleted T cells, or PBMCs provided the cDNA or gDNA that served as material.

As processed by the authors: Scientists estimated how many nucleated cells there were by amplifying reference gene primers. Some clones are missing from TCRdb's copy, which holds only in-frame ones; the method was immunoSEQ multiplex PCR. D and trimming were read from the DNA, whereas the V and J calls and clone size are those reported in that table. Altogether around 260,000 clones are present, 70% to 90% being singletons, with the ten largest covering about 0.7%. V lost 1 base to trimming and J lost 12 bases; unmatched junction nucleotides: 9. CDR1 and CDR2 from the germline V gene are SEHNR and FQNEAQ (reference sequence). The CDR3 spans 13 residues.

The TCR comes from a human donor in a cohort sampled during active COVID-19. J is TRBJ2-7 and V is TRBV7-9; 7 bases are a match to TRBD1. Sequences were obtained from peripheral blood. The CDR3, as DNA: TGTGCCAGCAGCTTAGGACAGGGATTCGGGCGGTACTTC. Translated: CASSLGQGFGRYF.